These 21 T cell receptor beta chains share one sample of origin, sequenced in a study of human T cells and chemical hapten exposure. Time point reported: healthy volunteer bleed at 2 weeks. The authors extracted total RNA from unfractionated whole blood. A single record per CDR3 protein comes from TCRdb applying MiXCR to the RACE reads. The profile shows roughly 130,000 distinct CDR3 sequences, roughly 9.5% of them singletons. Sequenced: whole blood. Receptors were obtained from a male donor in good health. Some clones in this sample may be carry-over from other donors' samples.

This clonotype showed up just a few times. This chain uses TRBV5-5 with TRBJ2-3; TRBD2 matches 9 bases. Germline CDR1 and CDR2: SGHKS and YYEKEE (reference sequence). This CDR3 region has 16 residues. V was pared by 1 base and J by 4 bases, with 7 bases of the junction left unmatched. The CDR3 DNA follows: TGTGCCAGCAGCTTGTATCCTAGCGGGGTGCCAGATACGCAGTATTTT. This gives the protein CASSLYPSGVPDTQYF.

The CDR3 here is CASSFAWEGVVGGNQPQHF. The CDR3 DNA follows: TGTGCCAGCAGCTTTGCGTGGGAAGGGGTCGTGGGTGGCAATCAGCCCCAGCATTTT. V and J are TRBV7-2 and TRBJ1-5, with a weak D call TRBD1 (5 bases). In germline, CDR1 is SGHTA, CDR2 FQGNSA. The CDR3 is 19 amino acids. V lost 3 bases, J lost 2 bases, and 23 bases lay in between. Full variable domain (outside the CDR3, taken from reference TRBV7-2 and TRBJ1-5): GAGVSQSPSNKVTEKGKDVELRCDPISGHTALYWYRQSLGQGLEFLIYFQGNSAPDKSGLPSDRFSAERTGGSVSTLTIQRTQQEDSAVYLCASSFAWEGVVGGNQPQHFGDGTRLSIL.

V and J are TRBV5-6 and TRBJ2-5; 8 positions match TRBD2. The CDR3 length is 14 residues. The V gene end was trimmed by 2 bases and the J gene end by 4 bases; junction bases not matched to a gene: 4. The germline V gene encodes CDR1 SGHDT and CDR2 YYEEEE. CDR3 nucleotides: TGTGCCAGCAGCTTAGCGGGAGAAGGAGAGACCCAGTACTTC. This codes for CASSLAGEGETQYF. The full variable domain, with the rest looked up from reference TRBV5-6 and TRBJ2-5, is DAGVTQSPTHLIKTRGQQVTLRCSPKSGHDTVSWYQQALGQGPQFIFQYYEEEERQRGNFPDRFSGHQFPNYSSELNVNALLLGDSALYLCASSLAGEGETQYFGPGTRLLVL.

Only a few counts were recorded for this clonotype. The chain carries TRBV12-3 or TRBV12-4 and TRBJ2-7, with TRBD2 matching 7 bases. This CDR3 is 15 amino acids long. Trimming took 1 base from V and 2 from J; bases not matched to a gene: 5. The CDR3 DNA reads TGTGCCAGCAGTTTAGAGTACCGGGAGGCCTACGAGCAGTACTTC. Residues: CASSLEYREAYEQYF.

The table lists this clonotype with a few counts. The chain employs TRBV29-1 and TRBJ2-7; 9 nucleotides match TRBD2. J lost 0 bases, V lost 4 bases, and 4 bases had no gene match. CDR3 size: 14 residues. The germline gives CDR1 SQVTM, CDR2 ANQGSEA. The CDR3 region has the DNA TGCAGCGTTGCCCAGCGGGGGGCCTCCTACGAGCAGTACTTC. Its protein product is CSVAQRGASYEQYF.

The V and J genes are TRBV28 and TRBJ2-3; 13 bases align to TRBD2. Germline V lookup: CDR1 MDHEN, CDR2 SYDVKM. V dropped 3 bases and J dropped 2; count of bases not matched to a gene: 11. This CDR3 is 19 amino acids long. Written as DNA, the CDR3 is TGTGCCAGCAGTTTTGCCCCGGGGACTAGCGGGACCAACACAGATACGCAGTATTTT. Encoded protein: CASSFAPGTSGTNTDTQYF.

The chain links TRBV19 to TRBJ2-7; a weak D match, TRBD1 (6 bases). Germline lookup yields CDR1 LNHDA and CDR2 SQIVND (reference sequence). The CDR3 length is 13 residues. The V end lost 0 bases, the J end lost 4 bases, and 7 bases lay between the germline ends. DNA of the CDR3: TGTGCCAGTAGTATAGACAGGGGTTACGAGCAGTACTTC. As protein: CASSIDRGYEQYF.

This clonotype was seen repeatedly, ten times or more. The chain uses TRBV9 and TRBJ1-1; the D is unclear. Deletions cut 0 bases from V and 3 bases from J, with 6 bases between. CDR1 is SGDLS, CDR2 YYNGEE, per germline. The CDR3 length is 13 residues. CDR3 sequence reads: CASSVGQDTEAFF. In DNA, the CDR3 is TGTGCCAGCAGCGTAGGTCAGGACACTGAAGCTTTCTTT.

This clonotype turned up a few times. The chain has TRBV4-3 and TRBJ2-2, with TRBD1 identical over 8 bases. With V trimmed by 4 bases and J by 5 bases, 3 bases remained unmatched. Germline V gene data show CDR1 as LGHNA and CDR2 as YSLEER. This CDR3 contains 14 residues. The CDR3 coding sequence is TGCGCCAGCAGCCCCGGACAGGGTACCGGGGAGCTGTTTTTT. This gives the protein CASSPGQGTGELFF.

This clonotype has at least ten counts. This chain links TRBV6-5 with TRBJ2-2; possibly TRBD1 for D (6 bases). This CDR3 is built from 14 residues. Trimming stripped 2 bases from V and 3 bases from J, with 7 bases between. CDR1 and CDR2 from the germline V gene are MNHEY and SVGAGI. The CDR3 DNA follows: TGTGCCAGCAGTTACCGACAGGACACCGGGGAGCTGTTTTTT. It specifies CASSYRQDTGELFF.

With regard to this clonotype: It may be a read error: a sequence one base away is much more abundant. V and J are TRBV20-1 and TRBJ2-7; possibly TRBD2 for D (5 bases). V lost 0 bases, J lost 2 bases, and 14 bases lay in between. Germline V gene lookup returns CDR1 DFQATT and CDR2 SNEGSKA (reference sequence). This CDR3 is 15 amino acids long. The CDR3: CSARDLTGGPYEQYF. In DNA, the CDR3 is TGCAGTGCTAGAGATCTCACTGGCGGGCCCTACGAGCAGTACTTC.

This chain connects TRBV19 to TRBJ2-6; D is ambiguous. The CDR3 has 15 residues. V was cut by 1 base and J by 4 bases, with 8 bases left in between. The germline V gene encodes CDR1 LNHDA and CDR2 SQIVND (reference sequence). The chain's CDR3 is CASSIGSRGANVLTF. For the CDR3, the DNA is TGTGCCAGTAGTATAGGATCGAGGGGGGCCAACGTCCTGACTTTC.

Concerning this clonotype: With a much larger clone just one base away, this may be a read error. The rearrangement uses TRBV29-1 and TRBJ2-1, with TRBD2 identical over 8 bases. This CDR3 has 15 amino acids. J was trimmed by 3 bases and V by 3 bases; bases with no gene match: 7. Germline values: CDR1 SQVTM, CDR2 ANQGSEA. The CDR3 DNA sequence: TGCAGCGTTGAGTCCCGACTAGCGTGCTACAATGAGCAGTTCTTC. As protein: CSVESRLACYNEQFF.

This clonotype was seen more than once but under ten times. The genes are TRBV6-5 and TRBJ2-5, with 8 nucleotides matching TRBD1. CDR1 MNHEY and CDR2 SVGAGI come from the germline V gene. The ends lost 2 bases at V and 0 bases at J; junction bases unmatched: 5. This CDR3 region has 16 residues. CDR3 in DNA: TGTGCCAGCAGTTACGGACAGGGCCCGTACCAAGAGACCCAGTACTTC. It yields the protein CASSYGQGPYQETQYF.

This clonotype has a handful of counts. The chain couples TRBV7-8 to TRBJ1-1; possible D gene TRBD1, 5 bases. Trimming stripped 1 base from V and 1 base from J, with 13 bases between. The CDR3 totals 16 residues. Germline V gene sequence: CDR1 SGHVS, CDR2 FQNEAQ. Here the CDR3 reads CASSLGGAGPNTEAFF. CDR3 in DNA: TGTGCCAGCAGCTTAGGGGGAGCAGGGCCGAACACTGAAGCTTTCTTT.

This rearrangement joins TRBV10-3 to TRBJ2-7; 11 nucleotides line up with TRBD2. Germline V gene data show CDR1 as ENHRY and CDR2 as SYGVKD. CDR3 length: 13 residues. The V and J ends lost 10 bases and 2 bases, in that order; junction bases with no gene match: 4. The CDR3 is CASGLAGTYEQYF. Here the CDR3 DNA reads TGTGCCAGCGGACTAGCGGGTACCTACGAGCAGTACTTC.

In its sample, this clonotype was seen a few times. This sequence joins TRBV12-5 and TRBJ2-1, with D possibly being TRBD2 (6 bases). Germline CDR1 is LGHNT and CDR2 is FRNRAP. This CDR3 region has 18 residues. V lost 0 bases, J lost 2 bases, and 17 bases lay in between. The CDR3 coding sequence is TGTGCTAGTGGTTTGGTCCCGACGGAGGGGTGGGCCTACAATGAGCAGTTCTTC. It codes for CASGLVPTEGWAYNEQFF.

This clonotype was seen many times. DNA of the CDR3: TGTGCCACCCGAGGGCGAAAGGGACAGAACTCCTACGAGCAGTACTTC. Its translation is CATRGRKGQNSYEQYF. The chain has TRBV6-5 and TRBJ2-7; 7 nucleotides agree with TRBD1. The CDR3 length is 16 residues. CDR1 and CDR2 from the germline V gene are MNHEY and SVGAGI. Germline trimming cut 10 bases from V and 0 bases from J; bases unmatched to any gene: 15.

This clonotype was counted many times. V is TRBV2 and J is TRBJ2-1; 11 bases are a match to TRBD2. The CDR3 has 18 residues. Germline CDR1 and CDR2: SNHLY and FYNNEI. Trimming cost V 1 base and J 0 bases; bases outside gene matches: 5. The CDR3 sequence: CASSEVGTSGSSYNEQFF. DNA for the CDR3: TGTGCCAGCAGTGAAGTAGGGACTAGCGGTAGCTCCTACAATGAGCAGTTCTTC.

There are many counts of this clonotype. The chain links TRBV13 to TRBJ2-5, with TRBD2 matching over 7 bases. V gave up 5 bases and J gave up 2 bases; unmatched junction bases: 5. In germline, CDR1 is PRHDT, CDR2 FYEKMQ (reference sequence). The CDR3 is 14 amino acids. The CDR3 loop reads CASSPRTSQETQYF. The CDR3 DNA sequence: TGTGCCAGCAGCCCTCGGACTAGTCAAGAGACCCAGTACTTC.

At least ten counts were recorded for this clonotype. This chain connects TRBV19 to TRBJ1-1, with a tentative D call TRBD1 (6 bases). The CDR3 loop spans 15 amino acids. Trimming removed 5 bases from V and 0 bases from J, with 13 bases in between. Germline assignment: CDR1 LNHDA and CDR2 SQIVND (reference sequence). The chain's CDR3 is CASSPTDRLNTEAFF. The CDR3 nucleotides read TGTGCCAGTAGTCCCACGGACAGACTGAACACTGAAGCTTTCTTT.